A single TCR beta chain is shown here with its context. No antigen is known for it. This CDR3 has 14 residues. The germline V gene has CDR1 SGHRS and CDR2 YFSETQ. Trimming removed 4 bases from V and 3 bases from J, with 11 bases in between. This specimen belongs to a study of T cell responses to AZD1222 COVID-19 vaccine. Method: immunoSEQ multiplex PCR; TCRdb's copy keeps in-frame clones and lacks some. This sample has roughly 160,000 clones; roughly 90% occur once, and the top ten carry more than 4%. Study-wide results and caveats: Unmutated variant regions are reportedly targeted by nearly half of spike-specific TCRs.

Sequencing was performed on peripheral blood, taken 28 days after the second AZD1222 dose. V is TRBV5-1 and J is TRBJ2-1; no clear D gene. This sequence originates from an adult who received the AZD1222 COVID-19 vaccine. The chain's CDR3 is CASSPTPGYNEQFF. The DNA of the CDR3 is TGCGCCAGCAGCCCTACCCCGGGCTACAATGAGCAGTTCTTC.